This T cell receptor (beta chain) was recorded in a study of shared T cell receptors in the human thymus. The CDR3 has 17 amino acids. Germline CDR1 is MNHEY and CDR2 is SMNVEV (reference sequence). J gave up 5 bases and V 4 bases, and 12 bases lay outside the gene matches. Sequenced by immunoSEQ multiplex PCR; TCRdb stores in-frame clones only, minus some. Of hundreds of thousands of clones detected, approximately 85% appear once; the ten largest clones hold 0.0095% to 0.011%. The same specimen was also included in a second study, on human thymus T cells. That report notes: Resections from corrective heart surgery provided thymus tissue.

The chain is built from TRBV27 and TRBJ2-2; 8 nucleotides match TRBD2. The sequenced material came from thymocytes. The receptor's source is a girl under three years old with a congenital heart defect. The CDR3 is CASSSVTSGFGTGELFF. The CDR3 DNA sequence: TGTGCCAGCAGTTCGGTTACTAGCGGCTTTGGAACCGGGGAGCTGTTTTTT.